A selection of T cell receptor beta chains follows, all from one sample in a study of T cell repertoires in cytomegalovirus infection. Via MiXCR, TCRdb re-called the reads, giving one row per CDR3 protein. The table records 150,000 to 200,000 distinct CDR3 sequences, roughly an eighth of them present only once. Sequencing input: PBMCs. These receptor sequences come from a human donor in good health (CMV status not recorded). Some clones in this sample may be carry-over from other donors' samples. Each CDR3 is given with its conserved first and last residue. The order of the fields is clone size, V gene, J gene, D gene, CDR3 DNA, CDR3 protein. A D gene is named only where the DNA matches it firmly. Size values are once, few and many counts, or a class for expanded clones, and some rows have none.

many	TRBV28	TRBJ2-5	TRBD1	TGTGCCAGCAGGGCACAGGGGGCCCAGACCCAGTACTTC	CASRAQGAQTQYF
NA	TRBV28	TRBJ1-1	TRBD1	TGTGCCAGTACCAGGGGGCGGACTGAAGCTTTCTTT	CASTRGRTEAFF
few	TRBV7-6	TRBJ2-7	NA	TGTGCCAGCAGCGCCCAGGACAGCCTCTTCTACGAGCAGTACTTC	CASSAQDSLFYEQYF
few	TRBV7-3	TRBJ1-2	TRBD1	TGTGCCAGCAGCCCGGACAGGGGACATGGCTACACCTTC	CASSPDRGHGYTF
many	TRBV28	TRBJ1-1	NA	TGTGCCAGCAGTTCCACAGGGAGGCGGACTGAAGCTTTCTTT	CASSSTGRRTEAFF
few	TRBV19	TRBJ1-1	NA	TGTGCCAGTAGTACCTTCACGGGAGACACTGAAGCTTTCTTT	CASSTFTGDTEAFF
many	TRBV6-1	TRBJ1-2	NA	TGTGCCACCGTAGAAGGGAACCTTGGCTACACCTTC	CATVEGNLGYTF
NA	TRBV25-1	TRBJ1-3	NA	TGTGCCAGCAGTGACGACAGGGGAAACACCATATATTTT	CASSDDRGNTIYF
many	TRBV2	TRBJ1-2	TRBD1	TGTGCCAGCAGGGGGACAGGAGACTATGGCTACACCTTC	CASRGTGDYGYTF
many	TRBV7-9	TRBJ2-3	NA	TGTGCCAGCAGCCCGGCCGGGACAGATACGCAGTATTTT	CASSPAGTDTQYF
many	TRBV7-2	TRBJ2-7	NA	TGTGCCAGCAGCTTACGGGCCTCCTACTACGAGCAGTACTTC	CASSLRASYYEQYF
few	TRBV25-1	TRBJ2-7	NA	TGTGCCACGACCCAGCAACACGACGAGCAGTACTTC	CATTQQHDEQYF
many	TRBV11-1	TRBJ2-1	NA	TGTGCCAGCAGCTTAGCGTGGAACAATGAGCAGTTCTTC	CASSLAWNNEQFF
NA	TRBV9	TRBJ1-1	NA	TGTGCCAGCAGCCGCCGACAGGCCAGCGGGGTCACTGAAGCTTTCTTT	CASSRRQASGVTEAFF
NA	TRBV5-4	TRBJ1-1	NA	TGTGCCAGCAGCTTGTTAAGGCGGGGGGCCACTGAAGCTTTCTTT	CASSLLRRGATEAFF
NA	TRBV20-1	TRBJ2-3	NA	TGCAGTGCTAGGACCGGATCCACAGATACGCAGTATTTT	CSARTGSTDTQYF
NA	TRBV20-1	TRBJ2-7	TRBD2	TGCAGTGCTAGTACCGGGACTAGCGGGTCCGAGCAGTACTTC	CSASTGTSGSEQYF
NA	TRBV6-2/TRBV6-3	TRBJ1-1	NA	TGTGCCAGCAGTTACCAGGCCGATAGGGGAAACACTGAAGCTTTCTTT	CASSYQADRGNTEAFF
few	TRBV29-1	TRBJ2-1	TRBD2	TGCAGCGCCGGACTAGCGGGGGGGATTGAGCAGTTCTTC	CSAGLAGGIEQFF
many	TRBV7-2	TRBJ2-7	TRBD1	TGTGCCAGCAGCGCCTCGGGACAGGGACCCTACGAGCAGTACTTC	CASSASGQGPYEQYF
many	TRBV7-2	TRBJ2-3	NA	TGTGCCAGCAGCTTAGTAGGTGGACAGATTACAGATACGCAGTATTTT	CASSLVGGQITDTQYF
NA	TRBV2	TRBJ2-2	NA	TGTGCCAGCAGTGCGAGAACAGTGAACACCGGGGAGCTGTTTTTT	CASSARTVNTGELFF
few	TRBV29-1	TRBJ1-6	NA	TGCAGCTATTCGACGGGAAAGGGTTCACCCCTCCACTTT	CSYSTGKGSPLHF
many	TRBV5-1	TRBJ1-1	NA	TGCGCCAGCAGCTTGGCCTCGGACATGAACACTGAAGCTTTCTTT	CASSLASDMNTEAFF
few	TRBV27	TRBJ1-1	NA	TGTGCCAGCAGTTTATCCTATCCGGGACGCACTGAAGCTTTCTTT	CASSLSYPGRTEAFF
many	TRBV7-6	TRBJ2-1	NA	TGTGCCAGCAGCTTATCGGGAGAGCAGTTCTTC	CASSLSGEQFF
NA	TRBV20-1	TRBJ2-5	NA	TGCAGTGCCAGGATTTGGGGAGAGACCCAGTACTTC	CSARIWGETQYF
NA	TRBV12-5	TRBJ1-5	TRBD1	TGTGCTAGTGCAGGGACAGCCAATCAGCCCCAGCATTTT	CASAGTANQPQHF
once	TRBV12-3/TRBV12-4	TRBJ1-2	NA	TGTGCCAGCAGCCCCAGGGGAGTGGTTAACTATGGCTACACCTTC	CASSPRGVVNYGYTF
NA	TRBV28	TRBJ1-1	TRBD1	TGTGCCAGCAGTCGATACCCACAGGGGAGTGAAGCTTTCTTT	CASSRYPQGSEAFF
NA	TRBV19	TRBJ1-1	NA	TGTGCCAGTAGTATAGGGGCCCTAGAGAACACTGAAGCTTTCTTT	CASSIGALENTEAFF
NA	TRBV29-1	TRBJ2-7	NA	TGCAGCGTTGGAGTGACCACGGCTGGCGAGCAGTACTTC	CSVGVTTAGEQYF
many	TRBV6-1	TRBJ1-1	NA	TGTGCCAGCAGTTGGGGGAGCGCGAACACTGAAGCTTTCTTT	CASSWGSANTEAFF
NA	TRBV29-1	TRBJ2-7	NA	TGCAGCGTTGAAATCCTGAGGGGCTACGAGCAGTACTTC	CSVEILRGYEQYF
many	TRBV28	TRBJ2-7	NA	TGTGCCAGCACTTCGGCACAGACCTACGAGCAGTACTTC	CASTSAQTYEQYF
few	TRBV2	TRBJ2-2	TRBD1	TGTGCCAGCAGTAGGAGGGGACAGGGGACCGGGGAGCTGTTTTTT	CASSRRGQGTGELFF
few	TRBV5-4	TRBJ2-3	TRBD1	TGTGCCAGCAGCCCGGGACAGTTAACAGATACGCAGTATTTT	CASSPGQLTDTQYF
few	TRBV20-1	TRBJ2-3	NA	TGCAGTGCTAATTATGATACGCAGTATTTT	CSANYDTQYF
many	TRBV24-1	TRBJ2-7	TRBD1	TGTGCCACCAGTGACTACGGGACAGCCCCTAAGCAGTACTTC	CATSDYGTAPKQYF
many	TRBV4-1	TRBJ2-4	NA	TGCGCCAGCAGCCACCCCGGGCGACAGCCCAAAAACATTCAGTACTTC	CASSHPGRQPKNIQYF
many	TRBV5-6	TRBJ2-5	NA	TGTGCCAGCAGCTTTCCTACGACTGGGCAAGAGACCCAGTACTTC	CASSFPTTGQETQYF
NA	TRBV6-4	TRBJ2-2	NA	TGTGCCAGCAGAACACAGAGCATCACCGGGGAGCTGTTTTTT	CASRTQSITGELFF
many	TRBV7-2	TRBJ1-1	TRBD1	TGTGCCAGCAGCTTCACAGGGGGCTTGAACACTGAAGCTTTCTTT	CASSFTGGLNTEAFF
many	TRBV19	TRBJ2-1	NA	TGTGCCAGTAGTAATGGGGGAGGACCAGGACGGACAAATGAGCAGTTCTTC	CASSNGGGPGRTNEQFF
few	TRBV19	TRBJ2-5	NA	TGTGCCAGTAGTCCCTTTTTAACGGAGACCCAGTACTTC	CASSPFLTETQYF
many	TRBV7-9	TRBJ2-5	TRBD2	TGTGCCAGCAGCCCCCTTATTAGGCGGGGGAGTTCGGAGACCCAGTACTTC	CASSPLIRRGSSETQYF
few	TRBV14	TRBJ1-6	NA	TGTGCCAGCAGCCAAGGGCTTCCTTATAATTCACCCCTCCACTTT	CASSQGLPYNSPLHF